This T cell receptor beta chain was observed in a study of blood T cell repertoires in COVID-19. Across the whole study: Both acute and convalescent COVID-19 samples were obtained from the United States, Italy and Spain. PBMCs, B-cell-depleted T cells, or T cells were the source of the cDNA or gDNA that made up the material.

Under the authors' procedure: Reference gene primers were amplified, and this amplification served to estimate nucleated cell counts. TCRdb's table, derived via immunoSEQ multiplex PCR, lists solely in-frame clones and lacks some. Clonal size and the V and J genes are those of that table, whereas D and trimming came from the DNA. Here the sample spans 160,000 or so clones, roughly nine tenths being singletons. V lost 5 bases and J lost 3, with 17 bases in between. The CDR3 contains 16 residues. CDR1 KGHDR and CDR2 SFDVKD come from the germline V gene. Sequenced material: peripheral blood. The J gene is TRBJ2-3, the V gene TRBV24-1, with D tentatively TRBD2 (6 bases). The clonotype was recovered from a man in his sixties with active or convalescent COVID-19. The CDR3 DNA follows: TGTGCCACCAGTGGCGGGCAGGCGGGGTTTACAGATACGCAGTATTTT. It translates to CATSGGQAGFTDTQYF.